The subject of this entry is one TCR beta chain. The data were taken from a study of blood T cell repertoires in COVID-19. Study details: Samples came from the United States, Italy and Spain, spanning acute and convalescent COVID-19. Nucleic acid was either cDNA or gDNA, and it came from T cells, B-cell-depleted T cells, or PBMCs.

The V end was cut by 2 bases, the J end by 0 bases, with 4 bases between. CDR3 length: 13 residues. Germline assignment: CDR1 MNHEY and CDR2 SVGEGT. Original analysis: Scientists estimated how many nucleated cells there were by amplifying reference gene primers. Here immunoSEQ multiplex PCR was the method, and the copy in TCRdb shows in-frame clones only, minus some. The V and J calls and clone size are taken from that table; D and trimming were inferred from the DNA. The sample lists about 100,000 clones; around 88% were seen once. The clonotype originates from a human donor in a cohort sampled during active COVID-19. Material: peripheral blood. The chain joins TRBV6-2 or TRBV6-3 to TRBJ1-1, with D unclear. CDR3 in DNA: TGTGCCAGCAGTTACAGCTTGAACACTGAAGCTTTCTTT. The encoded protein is CASSYSLNTEAFF.